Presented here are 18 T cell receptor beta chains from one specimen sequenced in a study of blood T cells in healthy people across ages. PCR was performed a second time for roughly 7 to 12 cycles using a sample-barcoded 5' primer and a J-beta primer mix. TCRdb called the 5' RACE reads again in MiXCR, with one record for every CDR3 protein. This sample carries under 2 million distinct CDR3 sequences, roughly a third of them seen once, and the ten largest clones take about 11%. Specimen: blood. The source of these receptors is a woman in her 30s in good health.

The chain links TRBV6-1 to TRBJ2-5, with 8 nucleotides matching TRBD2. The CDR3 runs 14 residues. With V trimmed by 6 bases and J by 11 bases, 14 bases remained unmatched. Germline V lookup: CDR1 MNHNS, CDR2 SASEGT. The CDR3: CASRDQRGINEQYF. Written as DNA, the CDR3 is TGTGCCAGCAGGGACCAGCGGGGGATCAATGAGCAGTACTTC.

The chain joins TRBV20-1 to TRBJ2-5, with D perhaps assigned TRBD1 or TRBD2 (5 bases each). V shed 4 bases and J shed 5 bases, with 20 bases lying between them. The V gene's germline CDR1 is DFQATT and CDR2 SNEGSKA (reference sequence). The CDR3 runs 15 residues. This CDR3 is CSATALGRSGETQYF. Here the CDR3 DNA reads TGCAGTGCTACAGCCTTGGGACGTTCGGGGGAGACCCAGTACTTC.

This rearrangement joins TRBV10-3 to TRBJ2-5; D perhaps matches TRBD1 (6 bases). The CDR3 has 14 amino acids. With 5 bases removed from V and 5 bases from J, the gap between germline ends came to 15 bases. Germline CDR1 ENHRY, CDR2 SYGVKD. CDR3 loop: CAISPTGDKETQYF. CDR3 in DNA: TGTGCCATCAGTCCGACAGGAGATAAGGAGACCCAGTACTTC.

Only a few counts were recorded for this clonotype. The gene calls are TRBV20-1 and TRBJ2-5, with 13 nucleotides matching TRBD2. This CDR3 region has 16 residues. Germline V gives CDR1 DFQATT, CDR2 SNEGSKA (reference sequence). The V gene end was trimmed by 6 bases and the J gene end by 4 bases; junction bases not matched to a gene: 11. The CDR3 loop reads CSASRPTSGGLETQYF. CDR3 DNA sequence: TGCAGTGCCTCCCGTCCGACTAGCGGGGGGTTAGAGACCCAGTACTTC.

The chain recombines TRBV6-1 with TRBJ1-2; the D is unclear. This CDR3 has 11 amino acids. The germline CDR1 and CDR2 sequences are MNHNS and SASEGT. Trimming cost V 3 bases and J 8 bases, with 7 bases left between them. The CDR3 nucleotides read TGTGCCAGCAGTGAGGAAGGGGGCTACACCTTC. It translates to CASSEEGGYTF.

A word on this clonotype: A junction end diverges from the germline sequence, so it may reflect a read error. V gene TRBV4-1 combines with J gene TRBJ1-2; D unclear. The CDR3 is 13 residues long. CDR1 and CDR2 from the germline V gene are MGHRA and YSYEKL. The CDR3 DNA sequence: TGCCCCAGCAGCCATTCGGACGCCTATGGCTACACCTTC. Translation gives CPSSHSDAYGYTF.

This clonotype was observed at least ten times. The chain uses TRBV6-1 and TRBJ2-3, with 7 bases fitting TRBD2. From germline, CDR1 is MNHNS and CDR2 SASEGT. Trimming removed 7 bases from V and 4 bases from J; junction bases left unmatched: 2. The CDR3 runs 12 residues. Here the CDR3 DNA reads TGTGCCAGCAACGGGGGGTCAGATACGCAGTATTTT. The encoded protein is CASNGGSDTQYF.

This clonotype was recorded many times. CDR3 bases: TGTGCCAGCAGCGCGGGACTAGCGTACGAGCAGTACTTC. Its translation: CASSAGLAYEQYF. The rearrangement uses TRBV2 and TRBJ2-7, with 10 bases matching TRBD2. Per the germline V gene, CDR1 is SNHLY and CDR2 is FYNNEI. J was trimmed by 4 bases and V by 6 bases; bases with no gene match: 3. The CDR3 runs to 13 residues.

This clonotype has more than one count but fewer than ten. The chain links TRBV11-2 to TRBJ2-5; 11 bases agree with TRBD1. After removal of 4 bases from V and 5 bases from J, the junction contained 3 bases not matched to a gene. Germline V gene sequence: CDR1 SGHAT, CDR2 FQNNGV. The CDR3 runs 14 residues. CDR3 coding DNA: TGTGCCAGCAGCTGGACAGGGGGCCGGGAGACCCAGTACTTC. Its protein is CASSWTGGRETQYF.

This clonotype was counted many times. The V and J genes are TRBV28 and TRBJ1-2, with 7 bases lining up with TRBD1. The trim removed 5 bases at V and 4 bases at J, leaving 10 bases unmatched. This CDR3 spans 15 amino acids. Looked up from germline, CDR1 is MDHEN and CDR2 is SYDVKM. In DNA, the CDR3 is TGTGCCAGCAGTGACAGACAGGGCGGAATCTATGGCTACACCTTC. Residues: CASSDRQGGIYGYTF.

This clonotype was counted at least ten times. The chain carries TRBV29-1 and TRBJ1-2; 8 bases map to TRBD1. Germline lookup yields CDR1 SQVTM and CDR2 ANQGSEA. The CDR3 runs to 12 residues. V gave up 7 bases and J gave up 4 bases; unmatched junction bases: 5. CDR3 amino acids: CSATGQVYGYTF. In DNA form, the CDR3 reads TGCAGCGCGACGGGACAGGTCTATGGCTACACCTTC.

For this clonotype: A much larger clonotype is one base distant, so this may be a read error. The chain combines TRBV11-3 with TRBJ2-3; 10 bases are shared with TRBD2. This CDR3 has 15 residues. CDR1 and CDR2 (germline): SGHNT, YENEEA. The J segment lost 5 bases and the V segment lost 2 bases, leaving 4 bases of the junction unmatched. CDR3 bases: TGTGCCAGCAGCTTAAGCGGGGGGGCCATAGATACGCAGTATTTT. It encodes CASSLSGGAIDTQYF.

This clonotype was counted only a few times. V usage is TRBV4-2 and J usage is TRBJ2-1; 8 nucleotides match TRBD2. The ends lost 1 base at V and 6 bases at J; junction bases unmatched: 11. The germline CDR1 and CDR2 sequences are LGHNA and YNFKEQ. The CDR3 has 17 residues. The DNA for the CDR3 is TGTGCCAGCAGCCAAGGAGGCAGCGGGAGTTTCCGCAATGAGCAGTTCTTC. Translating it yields CASSQGGSGSFRNEQFF.

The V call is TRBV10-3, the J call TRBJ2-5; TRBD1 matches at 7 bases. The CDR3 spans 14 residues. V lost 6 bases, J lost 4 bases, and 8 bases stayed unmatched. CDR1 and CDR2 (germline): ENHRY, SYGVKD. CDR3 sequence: CAIRPDRAGETQYF. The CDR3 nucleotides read TGTGCCATCAGGCCCGACAGGGCGGGAGAGACCCAGTACTTC.

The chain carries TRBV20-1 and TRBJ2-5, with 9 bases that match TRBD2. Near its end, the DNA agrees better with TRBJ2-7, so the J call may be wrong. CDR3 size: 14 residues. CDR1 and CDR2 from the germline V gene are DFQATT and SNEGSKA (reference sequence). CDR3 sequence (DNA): TGCAGTGCGGAACCGGGACTAGCCTCCTACGAGCAGTACTTC. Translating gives CSAEPGLASYEQYF.

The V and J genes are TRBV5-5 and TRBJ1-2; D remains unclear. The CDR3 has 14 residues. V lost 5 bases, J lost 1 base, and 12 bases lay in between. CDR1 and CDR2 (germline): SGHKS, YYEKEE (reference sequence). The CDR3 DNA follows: TGTGCCAGCAGTTCTGTCGCCGGTAACTATGGCTACACCTTC. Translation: CASSSVAGNYGYTF. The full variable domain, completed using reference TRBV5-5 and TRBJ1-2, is DAGVTQSPTHLIKTRGQQVTLRCSPISGHKSVSWYQQVLGQGPQFIFQYYEKEERGRGNFPDRFSARQFPNYSSELNVNALLLGDSALYLCASSSVAGNYGYTFGSGTRLTVV.

The DNA of the CDR3 is TGCAGTGCTAGAGATTATTTACGAGTTGAGCAGTTCTTC. Its protein is CSARDYLRVEQFF. The V call is TRBV20-1, the J call TRBJ2-1, with D uncertain. The CDR3 consists of 13 residues. Trimming removed 0 bases from V and 9 bases from J, with 12 bases in between. CDR1 is DFQATT, CDR2 SNEGSKA, per germline (reference sequence).

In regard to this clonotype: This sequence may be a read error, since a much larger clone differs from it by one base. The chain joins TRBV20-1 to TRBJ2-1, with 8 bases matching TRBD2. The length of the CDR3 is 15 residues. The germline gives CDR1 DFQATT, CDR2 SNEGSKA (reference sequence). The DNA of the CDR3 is TGCGGTGCTAGAGTGACGGGAGGGCCGGGCAATGAGCAGTTCTTC. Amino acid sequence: CGARVTGGPGNEQFF.